The 32 T cell receptor beta chains below come from one sample, sequenced in a study of B cell selection in AIRE deficiency. CD4+CD127+ cells were sorted as the conventional CD4 T cells. The assay was immunoSEQ multiplex PCR, and TCRdb's table has in-frame clones only and misses some. Among tens of thousands of clones, about 97% were seen once, and the ten largest hold more than 0.15%. The sample comprised conventional CD4+ T cells sorted from PBMCs. These receptors originate from a human donor with AIRE deficiency.

The rearrangement links TRBV6-6 to TRBJ2-7; a possible D gene is TRBD2 (5 bases). This CDR3 region has 14 residues. Looked up from germline, CDR1 is MNHNY and CDR2 is SVGAGI (reference sequence). Trimming left V 1 base short and J 2 bases short, with 9 bases between. The CDR3 protein is CASSYLPGTYEQYF. In nucleotides, the CDR3 is TGTGCCAGCAGTTACTTGCCGGGGACCTACGAGCAGTACTTC.

The chain recombines TRBV2 with TRBJ2-7; the match to TRBD2 covers 7 bases. The CDR3 runs 12 residues. Trimming took 6 bases from V and 2 from J; bases not matched to a gene: 1. The germline CDR1 and CDR2 sequences are SNHLY and FYNNEI. In DNA, the CDR3 is TGTGCCAGCAGCGGACTAGCCTACGAGCAGTACTTC. Amino acid sequence: CASSGLAYEQYF. The full variable domain, its missing parts supplied by reference TRBV2 and TRBJ2-7, is EPEVTQTPSHQVTQMGQEVILRCVPISNHLYFYWYRQILGQKVEFLVSFYNNEISEKSEIFDDQFSVERPDGSNFTLKIRSTKLEDSAMYFCASSGLAYEQYFGPGTRLTVT.

CDR3: CASSPNRVEQYF. CDR3 DNA: TGTGCCAGCAGCCCGAACAGGGTCGAGCAGTACTTC. The chain uses TRBV11-1 and TRBJ2-7, with a possible D match to TRBD1 (6 bases). The CDR3 contains 12 residues. The germline V gene encodes CDR1 SGHAT and CDR2 FQDESV (reference sequence). V shed 5 bases and J shed 6 bases, with 11 bases lying between them.

The rearrangement uses TRBV30 and TRBJ1-1; D remains ambiguous. Germline CDR1 reads GTSNPN; CDR2 reads SVGIG (reference sequence). The CDR3 spans 11 residues. With 3 bases removed from V and 0 bases from J, the gap between germline ends came to 2 bases. CDR3 sequence (DNA): TGTGCCTGGAGGTTGAACACTGAAGCTTTCTTT. This gives the protein CAWRLNTEAFF.

The genes are TRBV27 and TRBJ1-3, with D unresolved. The germline gives CDR1 MNHEY, CDR2 SMNVEV (reference sequence). The V end was cut by 0 bases, the J end by 11 bases, with 20 bases between. The CDR3 spans 16 residues. The CDR3 DNA reads as TGTGCCAGCAGTTTATCGATCAGGTCTCTGGATAGGGCCATATATTTT. It yields the protein CASSLSIRSLDRAIYF.

V is TRBV7-9 and J is TRBJ2-2, with 9 bases aligning to TRBD1. Germline CDR1 and CDR2: SEHNR and FQNEAQ (reference sequence). The CDR3 is 15 amino acids. V lost 5 bases, J lost 7 bases, and 8 bases stayed unmatched. The CDR3: CASSQGQGSGGELFF. As DNA, the CDR3 is TGTGCCAGCAGCCAGGGACAGGGTAGCGGCGGGGAGCTGTTTTTT.

The chain uses TRBV19 and TRBJ2-3, with 12 nucleotides matching TRBD1. Per the germline V gene, CDR1 is LNHDA and CDR2 is SQIVND (reference sequence). This CDR3 contains 12 residues. J gave up 6 bases and V 8 bases, and 0 bases lay outside the gene matches. DNA for the CDR3: TGTGCCAGTGGGACAGGGGGCGATACGCAGTATTTT. Translating it yields CASGTGGDTQYF.

The count of this clone is one. The rearrangement uses TRBV5-6 and TRBJ1-2; the D is unclear. The ends were cut back, 2 bases at V and 5 bases at J, with 4 bases in the middle. The CDR3 totals 11 residues. The germline gives CDR1 SGHDT, CDR2 YYEEEE. The CDR3 protein is CASSLGYGYTF. CDR3 DNA: TGTGCCAGCAGCTTAGGGTATGGCTACACCTTC. Full variable domain (remainder filled in from reference TRBV5-6 and TRBJ1-2): DAGVTQSPTHLIKTRGQQVTLRCSPKSGHDTVSWYQQALGQGPQFIFQYYEEEERQRGNFPDRFSGHQFPNYSSELNVNALLLGDSALYLCASSLGYGYTFGSGTRLTVV.

This clone is a singleton in its sample. V and J are TRBV7-2 and TRBJ2-1; 8 bases fit TRBD2. CDR3 length: 16 amino acids. V was pared by 5 bases and J by 1 base, with 7 bases of the junction left unmatched. Germline CDR1 SGHTA, CDR2 FQGNSA. The CDR3 nucleotides are TGTGCCAGCAGCCGTTCTGGCGGGGGGTCCTACAATGAGCAGTTCTTC. Translated, it gives CASSRSGGGSYNEQFF. Full variable domain (rest looked up from reference TRBV7-2 and TRBJ2-1): GAGVSQSPSNKVTEKGKDVELRCDPISGHTALYWYRQSLGQGLEFLIYFQGNSAPDKSGLPSDRFSAERTGGSVSTLTIQRTQQEDSAVYLCASSRSGGGSYNEQFFGPGTRLTVL.

The chain uses TRBV7-2 and TRBJ1-1; perhaps TRBD1 as D (5 bases). Germline CDR1 and CDR2: SGHTA and FQGNSA. Trimming shortened V by 1 base and J by 1 base, and 7 bases separated the two germline ends. CDR3 length: 14 amino acids. The CDR3, as DNA: TGTGCCAGCAGCTTAGGGGGCTGGAACACTGAAGCTTTCTTT. This gives the protein CASSLGGWNTEAFF.

The gene calls are TRBV7-6 and TRBJ2-4, with 13 bases aligning to TRBD2. The CDR3 contains 15 residues. Germline V gene sequence: CDR1 SGHVS, CDR2 FNYEAQ. The ends lost 5 bases at V and 5 bases at J; junction bases unmatched: 3. This chain's CDR3 is CASSRTSGSQNIQYF. In DNA, the CDR3 is TGTGCCAGCAGCAGGACTAGCGGGAGCCAAAACATTCAGTACTTC. The whole variable domain, filled in from reference TRBV7-6 and TRBJ2-4, reads GAGVSQSPRYKVTKRGQDVALRCDPISGHVSLYWYRQALGQGPEFLTYFNYEAQQDKSGLPNDRFSAERPEGSISTLTIQRTEQRDSAMYRCASSRTSGSQNIQYFGAGTRLSVL.

This chain uses TRBV11-2 with TRBJ2-1; TRBD2 agrees at 9 bases. CDR1 and CDR2 (germline): SGHAT, FQNNGV. The CDR3 runs to 17 residues. The V gene end was trimmed by 7 bases and the J gene end by 9 bases; junction bases not matched to a gene: 19. The CDR3 spells CASNKWGPGASGTEQFF. For the CDR3, the DNA is TGTGCCAGCAATAAGTGGGGGCCGGGGGCTAGCGGGACTGAGCAGTTCTTC.

This chain connects TRBV4-3 to TRBJ1-2, with a possible D match to TRBD1 (6 bases). Germline V lookup: CDR1 LGHNA, CDR2 YSLEER. This CDR3 region has 15 residues. V was cut by 0 bases and J by 4 bases, with 12 bases left in between. CDR3 region: CASSQELTGAYGYTF. DNA of the CDR3: TGCGCCAGCAGCCAAGAACTTACGGGGGCCTATGGCTACACCTTC.

The V gene is TRBV27, the J gene TRBJ2-7; possible D gene TRBD1, 6 bases. CDR3 length: 15 residues. In germline, CDR1 is MNHEY, CDR2 SMNVEV (reference sequence). V was trimmed by 5 bases and J by 3 bases, leaving 17 bases between them. The CDR3 nucleotides are TGTGCCAGCAGTAAAAGGACAGCTCCCTACTACGAGCAGTACTTC. Translation: CASSKRTAPYYEQYF.

J is TRBJ2-4 and V is TRBV19; perhaps TRBD2 as D (6 bases). Trimming removed 6 bases from V and 0 bases from J, with 12 bases in between. The germline gives CDR1 LNHDA, CDR2 SQIVND (reference sequence). CDR3 length: 15 residues. The CDR3 DNA follows: TGTGCCAGTAGCGACACGGGACTAGCCAAAAACATTCAGTACTTC. This codes for CASSDTGLAKNIQYF.

The chain links TRBV18 to TRBJ2-7; possibly TRBD2 for D (5 bases). The germline CDR1 and CDR2 sequences are KGHSH and LQKENI. Trimming left V 0 bases short and J 3 bases short, with 15 bases between. The CDR3 loop spans 16 amino acids. The CDR3 coding sequence is TGTGCCAGCTCACCACCGATTACTGGGAGAAGCTACGAGCAGTACTTC. It encodes CASSPPITGRSYEQYF.

CDR3 sequence reads: CSASWTLQAFF. The CDR3 DNA reads TGCAGTGCTAGTTGGACTTTACAAGCTTTCTTT. This chain links TRBV20-1 with TRBJ1-1; D is ambiguous. Germline loops: CDR1 DFQATT, CDR2 SNEGSKA (reference sequence). Trimming cost V 3 bases and J 9 bases, with 11 bases left between them. The CDR3 is 11 amino acids.

V and J are TRBV4-3 and TRBJ1-1; tentatively, D is TRBD1 (5 bases). The CDR3 totals 13 residues. Trimming shortened V by 0 bases and J by 7 bases, and 9 bases separated the two germline ends. Looked up from germline, CDR1 is LGHNA and CDR2 is YSLEER. The CDR3: CASSQDQGGEAFF. CDR3 DNA sequence: TGCGCCAGCAGCCAAGATCAGGGAGGTGAAGCTTTCTTT.

The chain uses TRBV4-2 and TRBJ2-2, with D maybe TRBD2 (5 bases). Trimming removed 0 bases at V and 6 bases at J, with 17 bases between. In germline, CDR1 is LGHNA, CDR2 YNFKEQ. This CDR3 is 17 amino acids long. The CDR3 DNA reads TGTGCCAGCAGCCAAGAAAAGGCTAGCACGAGGCCCGGGGAGCTGTTTTTT. It specifies CASSQEKASTRPGELFF.

The rearrangement links TRBV11-2 to TRBJ2-5; 9 nucleotides agree with TRBD1. This CDR3 is 13 amino acids long. The germline gives CDR1 SGHAT, CDR2 FQNNGV. V lost 4 bases, J lost 4 bases, and 1 base stayed unmatched. The CDR3 reads CASSSGQGETQYF. In nucleotides, the CDR3 is TGTGCCAGCAGCTCGGGACAGGGAGAGACCCAGTACTTC. Together with reference TRBV11-2 and TRBJ2-5, the CDR3 gives the full variable domain: EAGVAQSPRYKIIEKRQSVAFWCNPISGHATLYWYQQILGQGPKLLIQFQNNGVVDDSQLPKDRFSAERLKGVDSTLKIQPAKLEDSAVYLCASSSGQGETQYFGPGTRLLVL.

The rearrangement links TRBV7-2 to TRBJ2-3; 10 bases are shared with TRBD1. The CDR3 sequence is 15 residues long. The ends lost 6 bases at V and 4 bases at J; junction bases unmatched: 7. Per germline, CDR1 SGHTA and CDR2 FQGNSA. The CDR3 loop is CASRTDRGRPDTQYF. The CDR3 DNA is TGTGCCAGCAGGACCGACAGGGGGCGCCCAGATACGCAGTATTTT.

The chain carries TRBV6-6 and TRBJ1-2; 8 bases align to TRBD1. Germline V gives CDR1 MNHNY, CDR2 SVGAGI (reference sequence). The CDR3 runs 14 residues. Trimming cost V 6 bases and J 4 bases; bases outside gene matches: 7. The chain's CDR3 is CASRGGQGIYGYTF. The CDR3, as DNA: TGTGCCAGCAGGGGAGGACAGGGCATCTATGGCTACACCTTC.

The CDR3: CATSRAGEYEQYF. In DNA form, the CDR3 reads TGTGCAACTTCACGGGCGGGCGAGTACGAGCAGTACTTC. The chain recombines TRBV2 with TRBJ2-7; weak D call: TRBD2 (5 bases). Per the germline V gene, CDR1 is SNHLY and CDR2 is FYNNEI. The CDR3 is 13 residues long.

The V call is TRBV6-1, the J call TRBJ2-2; no definite D call. This CDR3 spans 13 amino acids. Trimming pared 4 bases from V and 1 base from J, leaving 4 bases between. The germline CDR1 and CDR2 sequences are MNHNS and SASEGT. Here the CDR3 reads CASSGQNTGELFF. Here the CDR3 DNA reads TGTGCCAGCAGTGGGCAGAACACCGGGGAGCTGTTTTTT.

The V and J genes are TRBV11-3 and TRBJ2-1; 10 nucleotides agree with TRBD2. This CDR3 has 19 residues. Germline values: CDR1 SGHNT, CDR2 YENEEA. V lost 1 base and J lost 0; bases outside the gene matches: 9. CDR3 sequence reads: CASSLGTSGVLSSYNEQFF. CDR3 DNA sequence: TGTGCCAGCAGCTTAGGGACTAGCGGAGTTCTAAGCTCCTACAATGAGCAGTTCTTC.

This sequence joins TRBV7-3 and TRBJ2-7, with TRBD2 matching over 15 bases. V was pared by 4 bases and J by 5 bases, with 3 bases of the junction left unmatched. Germline CDR1 reads SGHTA; CDR2 reads FQGTGA. The CDR3 covers 15 residues. In DNA, the CDR3 is TGTGCCAGCAGCTCCCGGACTAGCGGGAGGGACGAGCAGTACTTC. Its translation: CASSSRTSGRDEQYF.

The rearrangement uses TRBV7-2 and TRBJ2-1, with D maybe TRBD1 (5 bases). Trimming shortened V by 5 bases and J by 2 bases, and 16 bases separated the two germline ends. Germline V gene sequence: CDR1 SGHTA, CDR2 FQGNSA. The CDR3 has 16 residues. The DNA of the CDR3 is TGTGCCAGCAGCCAGGCAGGGCAAATTACCTACAATGAGCAGTTCTTC. It specifies CASSQAGQITYNEQFF. Full variable domain (outside the CDR3, taken from reference TRBV7-2 and TRBJ2-1): GAGVSQSPSNKVTEKGKDVELRCDPISGHTALYWYRQSLGQGLEFLIYFQGNSAPDKSGLPSDRFSAERTGGSVSTLTIQRTQQEDSAVYLCASSQAGQITYNEQFFGPGTRLTVL.

The V and J genes are TRBV19 and TRBJ2-7, with D uncertain. The V gene lost 5 bases and the J gene lost 6 bases, with 14 bases spanning the gap. Germline V gene data show CDR1 as LNHDA and CDR2 as SQIVND (reference sequence). This CDR3 is 13 amino acids long. Here the CDR3 DNA reads TGTGCCAGTAGTGTGACTCCACGGGCCGAGCAGTACTTC. It encodes CASSVTPRAEQYF. Based on the CDR3 plus reference TRBV19 and TRBJ2-7, the full variable domain is DGGITQSPKYLFRKEGQNVTLSCEQNLNHDAMYWYRQDPGQGLRLIYYSQIVNDFQKGDIAEGYSVSREKKESFPLTVTSAQKNPTAFYLCASSVTPRAEQYFGPGTRLTVT.

The rearrangement uses TRBV7-9 and TRBJ1-1; 8 bases fit TRBD1. J gave up 5 bases and V 5 bases, and 4 bases lay outside the gene matches. The germline V gene has CDR1 SEHNR and CDR2 FQNEAQ (reference sequence). The CDR3 runs 13 residues. The CDR3 DNA follows: TGTGCCAGCAGCCCGGACAGGGATACTGAAGCTTTCTTT. Residues: CASSPDRDTEAFF. Full variable domain (outside the CDR3, taken from reference TRBV7-9 and TRBJ1-1): DTGVSQNPRHKITKRGQNVTFRCDPISEHNRLYWYRQTLGQGPEFLTYFQNEAQLEKSRLLSDRFSAERPKGSFSTLEIQRTEQGDSAMYLCASSPDRDTEAFFGQGTRLTVV.

The chain couples TRBV5-1 to TRBJ2-5; 10 nucleotides align to TRBD1. V gave up 2 bases and J gave up 0 bases; unmatched junction bases: 7. Per germline, CDR1 SGHRS and CDR2 YFSETQ. The CDR3 totals 17 residues. CDR3 in DNA: TGCGCCAGCAGCTTTCAAGGACAGGGGGGATACCAAGAGACCCAGTACTTC. This encodes CASSFQGQGGYQETQYF.

This clone appeared once. The chain combines TRBV4-3 with TRBJ1-4; 8 bases align to TRBD1. V dropped 5 bases and J dropped 0; count of bases not matched to a gene: 5. Germline CDR1 and CDR2: LGHNA and YSLEER. This CDR3 is built from 16 residues. CDR3 DNA sequence: TGCGCCAGCAGCTCCGGACAGGGTGCAACTAATGAAAAACTGTTTTTT. Its translation is CASSSGQGATNEKLFF.

The CDR3 protein is CASSSVWGGSGYQETQYF. Written as DNA, the CDR3 is TGTGCCAGCAGCTCCGTATGGGGGGGCTCTGGGTACCAAGAGACCCAGTACTTC. J is TRBJ2-5 and V is TRBV28, with D perhaps matching TRBD2 (7 bases). Trimming stripped 6 bases from V and 0 bases from J, with 23 bases between. The CDR3 covers 18 residues. CDR1 is MDHEN, CDR2 SYDVKM, per germline.